These T cell receptor beta chains were read from a single sample in a study of blood T cell repertoires in COVID-19. Profiling relied on immunoSEQ multiplex PCR, and the TCRdb table lists in-frame clones only, not all of them. The table shows some 130,000 clones, with around 89% occurring only once. The sample was peripheral blood. The receptor set was obtained from a man in his 60s with active or convalescent COVID-19. CDR3s leave out the opening cysteine and the closing phenylalanine or tryptophan. The D gene is left open where the match is weak.

>TRBV24-1|TRBJ2-2|-
ATSDLGGTGELF
>TRBV10-2|TRBJ1-2|TRBD1
ASSDDRGRG
>TRBV24-1|TRBJ2-1|TRBD1
ATSGAGGHNEQF
>TRBV4-3|TRBJ2-3|-
ASSPTKGVSDTQY
>TRBV29-1|TRBJ1-1|-
SARYTEAF
>TRBV5-6|TRBJ2-5|-
ASSLLQGGTQY
>TRBV20-1|TRBJ2-2|-
SARLQGELF
>TRBV21-1|TRBJ1-1|-
ATVFWADGVTEAF
>TRBV11-2|TRBJ2-1|-
ASSSRGAEGSYNEQF
>TRBV7-9|TRBJ1-4|-
ASSPPTGWGEKLF
>TRBV7-9|TRBJ2-1|TRBD2
ASSSTSGSYNEQF
>TRBV21-1|TRBJ1-1|-
ASRNPEAF
>TRBV25-1|TRBJ1-2|-
ASSVRQNYGYT
>TRBV27|TRBJ1-1|-
ASSFYRASNTEAF
>TRBV7-3|TRBJ2-1|-
ASSLTGASLNEQF
>TRBV6-1|TRBJ2-1|-
ASSGYSGGPYNEQF
>TRBV6-2/TRBV6-3|TRBJ2-5|TRBD1
ASSPDRERTQY